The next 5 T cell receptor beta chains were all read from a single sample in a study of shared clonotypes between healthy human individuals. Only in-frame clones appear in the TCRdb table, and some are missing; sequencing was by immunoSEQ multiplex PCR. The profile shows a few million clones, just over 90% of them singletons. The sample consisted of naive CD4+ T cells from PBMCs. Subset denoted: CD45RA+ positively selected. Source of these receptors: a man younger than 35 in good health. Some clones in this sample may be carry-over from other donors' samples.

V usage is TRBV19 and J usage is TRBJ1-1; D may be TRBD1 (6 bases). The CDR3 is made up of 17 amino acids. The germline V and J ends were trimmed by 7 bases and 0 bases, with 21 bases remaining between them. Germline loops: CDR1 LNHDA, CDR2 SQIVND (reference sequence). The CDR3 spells CASTKGHSLVVNTEAFF. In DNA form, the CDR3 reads TGTGCCAGTACCAAGGGACACAGCCTTGTTGTGAACACTGAAGCTTTCTTT.

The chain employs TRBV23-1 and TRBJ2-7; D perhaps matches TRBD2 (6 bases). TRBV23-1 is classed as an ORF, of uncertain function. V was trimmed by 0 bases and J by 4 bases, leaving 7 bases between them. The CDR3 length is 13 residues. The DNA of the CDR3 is TGCGCCAGCAGTCAATCCGCGGGATACGAGCAGTACTTC. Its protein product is CASSQSAGYEQYF.

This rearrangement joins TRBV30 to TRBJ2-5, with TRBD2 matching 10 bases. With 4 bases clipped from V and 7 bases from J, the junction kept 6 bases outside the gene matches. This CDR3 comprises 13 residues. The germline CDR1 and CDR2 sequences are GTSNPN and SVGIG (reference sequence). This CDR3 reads CAWTTSGAPTQYF. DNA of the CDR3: TGTGCCTGGACCACTAGCGGGGCCCCGACCCAGTACTTC.

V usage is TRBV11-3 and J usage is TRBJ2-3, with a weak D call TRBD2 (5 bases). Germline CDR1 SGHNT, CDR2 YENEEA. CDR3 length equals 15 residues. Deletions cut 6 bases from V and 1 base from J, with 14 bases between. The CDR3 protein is CASSLSGVRTDTQYF. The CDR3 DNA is TGTGCCAGCAGTCTCTCCGGGGTACGCACAGATACGCAGTATTTT.

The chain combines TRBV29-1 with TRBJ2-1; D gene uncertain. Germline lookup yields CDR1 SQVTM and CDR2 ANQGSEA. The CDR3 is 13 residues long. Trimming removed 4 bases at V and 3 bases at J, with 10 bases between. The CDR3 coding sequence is TGCAGCGTTGGGACGGCAGACTACAATGAGCAGTTCTTC. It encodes CSVGTADYNEQFF.